A selection of T cell receptor beta chains follows, all from one sample in a study of Ad26.COV2.S vaccination and SARS-CoV-2 variants. Assay: immunoSEQ multiplex PCR; the TCRdb copy retains only in-frame clones and omits some. The repertoire holds about 390,000 clones, with 92% as singletons. The specimen comprised peripheral blood, sampled in a trial of Ad26.COV2.S vaccine versus placebo. These receptor sequences come from a person aged 18-60 years who received the Ad26.COV2.S COVID-19 vaccine or a placebo. Each CDR3 is given without its conserved first and last residue. The D gene is left open where the match is weak. For some rows the clone size is stated as once, few or many, or as a class when expanded; others skip it.

D,size,V,CDR3
.,.,TRBV24-1,ATSDSRVASTDTQY
.,.,TRBV5-3,ARSLGRNSGNTIY
TRBD1,.,TRBV19,ASSGTAFSYEQY
.,once,TRBV4-3,ASSPLADSSYNEQF
.,few,TRBV6-5,ASSYFQSNYGYT
TRBD1,.,TRBV28,ASSSPGQVTYEQY
.,.,TRBV7-9,ASRTTLFGNTIY
.,.,TRBV27,ASRWGARGDTQY
TRBD2,.,TRBV29-1,SVEDLGLAGGAPLGNEQF
TRBD2,once,TRBV11-3,ASSLGSGVTDTQY
.,.,TRBV6-5,ASSYSGKNTEAF
.,.,TRBV6-6,ASSYSATANYGYT
TRBD1,once,TRBV10-3,AISMTGSKNEQY
.,.,TRBV27,ASSLADTQY
TRBD1,.,TRBV3-1/TRBV3-2,ASSPQGVYSPLH
TRBD2,.,TRBV5-1,ASSLDRLAGGRSYEQY
TRBD1,once,TRBV14,ASSPRTGFYNEQF
.,.,TRBV29-1,SVGGVIPRPGVRERSPYEQY
.,.,TRBV4-3,ASSPRRATAVYGYT
.,.,TRBV5-1,ASNDKEGYGYT
.,.,TRBV6-5,ASARIYGYT
TRBD1,.,TRBV30,ACLMTGSRRSYEQY
.,.,TRBV27,ASSLVGSTEAF
.,.,TRBV7-2,ASSSRGAYNEQF
.,.,TRBV13,ASSSEAPEYEQY
TRBD1,.,TRBV10-2,ASKDRVNTGELF
.,.,TRBV30,AWSSLPNSEAF
.,few,TRBV13,ASSLRGYEQY
.,.,TRBV11-2,ASSPVRGPLHSPLH
.,once,TRBV28,ASSFGTASGVQEQF
TRBD2,.,TRBV3-1/TRBV3-2,ASTLSGGSDTQY
.,.,TRBV29-1,SAGPFGTTNEKLF
TRBD1,.,TRBV6-5,ASRKGQGYHQPQH
.,.,TRBV18,ASSPPGSYNEQF
.,.,TRBV5-1,ASSLQIAGVGGASGYT
TRBD2,few,TRBV2,ASRGGGETQY
.,once,TRBV3-1/TRBV3-2,ASSRRGSLNEKLF
.,once,TRBV10-3,ATDSGNQPQH
TRBD1,.,TRBV28,ASRSGGAGEKLF
TRBD1,few,TRBV11-2,ASSYTGVDGYT
TRBD2,.,TRBV18,ASTPIGGALNEQF
.,once,TRBV6-1,ASSEAVTGHYGYT
.,few,TRBV7-2,ASDKQGLNTEAF
.,.,TRBV9,ASSVEEGMGEAF
.,.,TRBV6-2/TRBV6-3,ASSPDLVETQY
TRBD2,once,TRBV18,ASSPMTSGGVDEQF
TRBD1,.,TRBV4-3,ASSQAAGTGSYEQY
TRBD2,.,TRBV20-1,SASSGGAQETQY
.,.,TRBV30,AWRDPGGVNTEAF
.,.,TRBV12-3/TRBV12-4,ASSLSSVNEQF
.,.,TRBV4-1,ASSQVQPQETQY
.,.,TRBV12-3/TRBV12-4,ASVRLDYGYT
.,.,TRBV28,ASSFEGHYEQY